The 14 T cell receptor beta chains presented below share a single source sample, sequenced in a study of T cells in Graves' hyperthyroidism and ophthalmopathy. RNA transcripts gave rise to amplified TCR beta CDR3 regions. TCR CDR3 underwent first-round RT-PCR with the HTBI primer set. MiXCR, run by TCRdb on the multiplex PCR reads, gives a single entry per CDR3 protein. The sample records around 600,000 distinct CDR3 sequences, about 14% being singletons. Sequenced material: blood. Source of these receptors: a woman between 50 and 59 years old with Graves' ophthalmopathy.

The chain uses TRBV19 and TRBJ2-1; either TRBD1 or TRBD2 may fit D (5 bases each). The CDR3 runs to 17 residues. With 7 bases removed from V and 2 bases from J, the gap between germline ends came to 21 bases. Germline V gene data show CDR1 as LNHDA and CDR2 as SQIVND (reference sequence). This chain's CDR3 is CASTLRTGPATYNEQFF. Written as DNA, the CDR3 is TGTGCCAGTACTTTACGAACGGGACCCGCGACCTACAATGAGCAGTTCTTC.

This clonotype was recorded many times. The V and J genes are TRBV12-3 or TRBV12-4 and TRBJ1-5; 7 bases align to TRBD1. This CDR3 is built from 14 residues. After removal of 6 bases from V and 5 bases from J, the junction contained 7 bases not matched to a gene. This CDR3 reads CASSFRDRDQPQHF. The DNA of the CDR3 is TGTGCCAGCAGCTTCCGGGACAGAGATCAGCCCCAGCATTTT.

V and J are TRBV9 and TRBJ1-5; a possible D gene is TRBD1 (6 bases). The CDR3 length is 14 residues. Trimming shortened V by 0 bases and J by 3 bases, and 7 bases separated the two germline ends. Germline assignment: CDR1 SGDLS and CDR2 YYNGEE. The CDR3 nucleotides read TGTGCCAGCAGCGTAGGGGACACCAATCAGCCCCAGCATTTT. It encodes CASSVGDTNQPQHF.

Worth noting for this clonotype: A read error may be the cause here, since a much bigger clone is one base away. The chain joins TRBV6-5 to TRBJ1-1, with D uncertain. Germline assignment: CDR1 MNHEY and CDR2 SVGAGI. The CDR3 covers 14 residues. CDR3 DNA sequence: TGTGCCAGCAGTTCCGTGACACGGAACACTGAAGATTTCTTT. Its protein is CASSSVTRNTEDFF.

This clonotype was picked up many times. The chain employs TRBV24-1 and TRBJ2-1; D ambiguous. The CDR3 is 15 residues long. Germline V gene lookup returns CDR1 KGHDR and CDR2 SFDVKD. The V gene lost 5 bases and the J gene lost 0 bases, with 10 bases spanning the gap. The CDR3 sequence is CATSGVGSSYNEQFF. The CDR3, as DNA: TGTGCCACCAGTGGTGTGGGTAGCTCCTACAATGAGCAGTTCTTC.

V gene TRBV5-1 combines with J gene TRBJ2-7, with D perhaps given as TRBD1 or TRBD2 (5 bases each). The length of the CDR3 is 17 residues. Germline V gene sequence: CDR1 SGHRS, CDR2 YFSETQ. Trimming took off 0 bases at V and 6 bases at J, with 22 bases between the two ends. The CDR3 spells CASSLVYSGSRGFEQYF. The CDR3 DNA follows: TGCGCCAGCAGCTTGGTTTATTCGGGGTCCCGGGGCTTCGAGCAGTACTTC.

This clonotype has only a few counts. V gene TRBV15 combines with J gene TRBJ1-1; 7 bases agree with TRBD1. CDR3 length equals 14 residues. J gave up 5 bases and V 7 bases, and 10 bases lay outside the gene matches. Per the germline V gene, CDR1 is LNHNV and CDR2 is YYDKDF (reference sequence). CDR3 sequence: CATKTNRGFTEAFF. The CDR3 nucleotides read TGTGCCACCAAAACAAACAGGGGATTTACTGAAGCTTTCTTT.

This clonotype came up a few times. The J gene is TRBJ2-1, the V gene TRBV7-3; D gene uncertain. Between the trimmed V and J ends, which lost 4 bases and 9 bases, there was a span of 10 bases. The germline gives CDR1 SGHTA, CDR2 FQGTGA. This CDR3 is 12 amino acids long. The CDR3 protein is CASSYRPGEQFF. For the CDR3, the DNA is TGTGCCAGCAGCTACAGACCGGGTGAGCAGTTCTTC.

This clonotype was counted ten times or more. The chain is built from TRBV6-2 or TRBV6-3 and TRBJ1-5; D is perhaps TRBD1 (5 bases). The V gene lost 7 bases and the J gene lost 0 bases, with 7 bases spanning the gap. Germline loops: CDR1 MNHEY, CDR2 SVGEGT. The CDR3 has 13 amino acids. The CDR3 protein is CASTGVSNQPQHF. CDR3 DNA: TGTGCCAGCACGGGGGTTAGCAATCAGCCCCAGCATTTT.

The chain employs TRBV7-9 and TRBJ2-3; D is unresolved. V lost 2 bases, J lost 6 bases, and 6 bases lay in between. Germline-derived CDR1 and CDR2 are SEHNR and FQNEAQ (reference sequence). CDR3 size: 12 residues. The CDR3 spells CASSLLIDTQYF. DNA of the CDR3: TGTGCCAGCAGCTTACTTATCGATACGCAGTATTTT.

In its sample, this clonotype was seen once. The chain recombines TRBV28 with TRBJ2-7, with no clear D. Deletions cut 2 bases from V and 0 bases from J, with 8 bases between. This CDR3 is built from 14 residues. The germline CDR1 and CDR2 sequences are MDHEN and SYDVKM. CDR3 residues: CASSLAHPSYEQYF. For the CDR3, the DNA is TGTGCCAGCAGTTTAGCCCATCCCTCCTACGAGCAGTACTTC.

The chain carries TRBV15 and TRBJ2-3; D ambiguous. Trimming took 1 base from V and 3 from J, leaving 5 bases between them. Germline CDR1 reads LNHNV; CDR2 reads YYDKDF (reference sequence). This CDR3 region has 13 residues. As DNA, the CDR3 is TGTGCCACCAGCAGAGTCCTGACAGATACGCAGTATTTT. It yields the protein CATSRVLTDTQYF. Drawing the rest from reference TRBV15 and TRBJ2-3, the complete variable domain is DAMVIQNPRYQVTQFGKPVTLSCSQTLNHNVMYWYQQKSSQAPKLLFHYYDKDFNNEADTPDNFQSRRPNTSFCFLDIRSPGLGDTAMYLCATSRVLTDTQYFGPGTRLTVL.

The rearrangement uses TRBV6-1 and TRBJ2-7, with 8 bases lining up with TRBD2. This CDR3 has 15 amino acids. CDR1 and CDR2 from the germline V gene are MNHNS and SASEGT. The V gene end was trimmed by 6 bases and the J gene end by 2 bases; junction bases not matched to a gene: 9. CDR3: CASSALAGTPYEQYF. CDR3 bases: TGTGCCAGCAGCGCGCTAGCGGGCACCCCCTACGAGCAGTACTTC.

This clonotype was seen ten or more times. V is TRBV6-2 or TRBV6-3 and J is TRBJ1-1; D is ambiguous. The germline V gene encodes CDR1 MNHEY and CDR2 SVGEGT. The ends were cut back, 4 bases at V and 5 bases at J, with 11 bases in the middle. CDR3 size: 13 residues. The CDR3 nucleotides are TGTGCCAGCAGTTTTACAGCCCCAACTGAAGCTTTCTTT. Its protein is CASSFTAPTEAFF.